One sample yielded the 21 T cell receptor beta chains listed below, sequenced in a study of blood T cell repertoires in COVID-19. Sequencing used immunoSEQ multiplex PCR; TCRdb keeps in-frame clones, though not all of them. Here the sample spans roughly 50,000 clones, approximately 88% being singletons. The source material was peripheral blood. The receptors stem from a man aged 65 to 79 with acute or convalescent COVID-19.

This clone was detected only a few times. The rearrangement joins TRBV6-5 to TRBJ2-4; 10 bases line up with TRBD1. Germline values: CDR1 MNHEY, CDR2 SVGAGI. V lost 6 bases to trimming and J lost 1 base; unmatched junction nucleotides: 0. This CDR3 is 14 amino acids long. This CDR3 is CASRGQGAKNIQYF. The CDR3 DNA reads as TGTGCCAGCAGGGGACAGGGGGCCAAAAACATTCAGTACTTC.

CDR3 in DNA: TGCAGCGTTGCGACAGGGGTAAATCAGCCCCAGCATTTT. Translating it yields CSVATGVNQPQHF. The rearrangement links TRBV29-1 to TRBJ1-5, with 8 bases matching TRBD1. The J segment lost 4 bases and the V segment lost 4 bases, leaving 3 bases of the junction unmatched. This CDR3 contains 13 residues. Per the germline V gene, CDR1 is SQVTM and CDR2 is ANQGSEA.

This rearrangement joins TRBV5-1 to TRBJ2-3, with 14 bases lining up with TRBD2. This CDR3 region has 16 residues. The trim removed 4 bases at V and 4 bases at J, leaving 5 bases unmatched. Germline CDR1 and CDR2: SGHRS and YFSETQ. The CDR3 loop reads CASSGTSGSWADTQYF. The CDR3 nucleotides are TGCGCCAGCAGCGGGACTAGCGGGAGTTGGGCAGATACGCAGTATTTT.

V usage is TRBV6-5 and J usage is TRBJ1-1; TRBD1 matches at 7 bases. CDR1 is MNHEY and CDR2 is SVGAGI in the germline V gene. V was pared by 0 bases and J by 2 bases, with 6 bases of the junction left unmatched. CDR3 length: 16 amino acids. In DNA, the CDR3 is TGTGCCAGCAGTTACTCGAGGGGGCAGACCAACACTGAAGCTTTCTTT. Translated: CASSYSRGQTNTEAFF.

The J gene is TRBJ2-1, the V gene TRBV29-1; tentative D call: TRBD2 (6 bases). The CDR3 has 13 residues. The ends were cut back, 7 bases at V and 1 base at J, with 11 bases in the middle. Germline-derived CDR1 and CDR2 are SQVTM and ANQGSEA. The CDR3 protein is CSGGGGSYNEQFF. The DNA of the CDR3 is TGCAGCGGGGGAGGCGGGTCCTACAATGAGCAGTTCTTC.

V usage is TRBV6-2 or TRBV6-3 and J usage is TRBJ1-2; no clear D. The CDR3 extends over 13 amino acids. The germline V gene has CDR1 MNHEY and CDR2 SVGEGT. V lost 2 bases and J 4 bases, leaving 8 bases between the germline ends. The CDR3: CASSYRNSYGYTF. The DNA for the CDR3 is TGTGCCAGCAGTTACAGAAACTCCTATGGCTACACCTTC.

The genes are TRBV20-1 and TRBJ1-1; D is unresolved. The V end was cut by 6 bases, the J end by 3 bases, with 8 bases between. The CDR3 spans 11 residues. The germline V gene encodes CDR1 DFQATT and CDR2 SNEGSKA (reference sequence). DNA for the CDR3: TGCAGTGCCGCTCGGGACACTGAAGCTTTCTTT. Residues: CSAARDTEAFF.

This clone was recorded once. This chain uses TRBV18 with TRBJ2-1; possibly TRBD2 for D (6 bases). The V and J ends lost 3 bases and 7 bases respectively, with 10 bases between them. CDR3 size: 13 residues. Germline-derived CDR1 and CDR2 are KGHSH and LQKENI. For the CDR3, the DNA is TGTGCCAGCTCACCGGGACTGTCGAATGAGCAGTTCTTC. It codes for CASSPGLSNEQFF.

The chain couples TRBV29-1 to TRBJ2-7, with D maybe TRBD2 (5 bases). Germline CDR1 SQVTM, CDR2 ANQGSEA. V dropped 6 bases and J dropped 5 bases, with 14 bases sitting between them. The CDR3 contains 12 residues. The CDR3 nucleotides read TGCAGCGTCGATAAGGACGGGGACGAGCAGTACTTC. This gives the protein CSVDKDGDEQYF.

The gene calls are TRBV7-9 and TRBJ2-1; D might be TRBD2 (5 bases). V was pared by 5 bases and J by 0 bases, with 11 bases between. The germline V gene has CDR1 SEHNR and CDR2 FQNEAQ (reference sequence). The CDR3 is made up of 15 amino acids. As DNA, the CDR3 is TGTGCCAGCAGCCCCCCGGGGAGCTCCTACAATGAGCAGTTCTTC. It translates to CASSPPGSSYNEQFF.

This chain joins TRBV19 and TRBJ1-2; no definite D call. Trimming cost V 4 bases and J 4 bases, with 16 bases left between them. The germline V gene encodes CDR1 LNHDA and CDR2 SQIVND (reference sequence). The CDR3 has 15 amino acids. The CDR3 loop is CASSTNYGLGYGYTF. The CDR3 bases are TGTGCCAGTAGTACTAACTACGGCCTGGGCTATGGCTACACCTTC.

The V call is TRBV6-5, the J call TRBJ2-1; D might be TRBD2 (7 bases). Trimming cost V 6 bases and J 8 bases, with 20 bases left between them. Germline V gene sequence: CDR1 MNHEY, CDR2 SVGAGI. The CDR3 totals 15 residues. The CDR3 protein is CASSPGGPVSHEQFF. CDR3 coding DNA: TGTGCCAGCAGCCCCGGGGGGCCGGTGTCCCATGAGCAGTTCTTC.

The rearrangement uses TRBV7-9 and TRBJ2-7; 8 positions match TRBD1. CDR1 is SEHNR, CDR2 FQNEAQ, per germline (reference sequence). Trimming cost V 5 bases and J 3 bases; bases outside gene matches: 6. The CDR3 is 14 residues long. CDR3 coding DNA: TGTGCCAGCAGCGGAGGACAGGGTAGCTACGAGCAGTACTTC. Amino acids: CASSGGQGSYEQYF.

The V and J genes are TRBV7-9 and TRBJ1-2; the D gene is possibly TRBD1 (6 bases). Trimming pared 8 bases from V and 8 bases from J, leaving 24 bases between. The CDR3 covers 15 residues. Germline CDR1 is SEHNR and CDR2 is FQNEAQ (reference sequence). CDR3 protein: CASALPVDRAGGYTF. CDR3 coding DNA: TGTGCCAGCGCCCTTCCGGTGGACAGAGCGGGAGGCTACACCTTC.

This rearrangement joins TRBV11-2 to TRBJ2-3; TRBD2 agrees at 12 bases. The CDR3 length is 17 residues. V was pared by 4 bases and J by 3 bases, with 8 bases of the junction left unmatched. Germline CDR1 reads SGHAT; CDR2 reads FQNNGV. The CDR3 DNA is TGTGCCAGCAGCTCGACCCTAGCGGGGGGGGCGACAGATACGCAGTATTTT. This sequence encodes CASSSTLAGGATDTQYF.

The chain is built from TRBV6-2 or TRBV6-3 and TRBJ2-3; 10 bases are shared with TRBD1. Germline values: CDR1 MNHEY, CDR2 SVGEGT. Trimming at V came to 2 bases and at J to 2 bases, leaving 10 bases not matched to a gene. The CDR3 extends over 18 amino acids. DNA for the CDR3: TGTGCCAGCAGTTACGTCCTCCGGGGACAGGGGACCACAGATACGCAGTATTTT. Protein: CASSYVLRGQGTTDTQYF.

A few counts support this clone. V gene TRBV28 combines with J gene TRBJ2-2; D is possibly TRBD1 (6 bases). The CDR3 covers 18 residues. Germline CDR1 and CDR2: MDHEN and SYDVKM. V was pared by 6 bases and J by 2 bases, with 22 bases between. The chain's CDR3 is CASSRAPGEILNTGELFF. CDR3 DNA sequence: TGTGCCAGCAGCCGCGCCCCAGGGGAAATACTTAACACCGGGGAGCTGTTTTTT.

This clone was detected once. J is TRBJ1-4 and V is TRBV15; the match to TRBD1 covers 10 bases. Germline V gene sequence: CDR1 LNHNV, CDR2 YYDKDF (reference sequence). The CDR3 is made up of 15 amino acids. After removal of 0 bases from V and 7 bases from J, the junction contained 2 bases not matched to a gene. CDR3 nucleotide sequence: TGTGCCACCAGCAGAGAGACAGGGGGCGGTGAAAAACTGTTTTTT. Translation: CATSRETGGGEKLFF.

This clone showed up just once. The genes are TRBV7-2 and TRBJ2-1; possible D gene TRBD1, 5 bases. The CDR3 is 14 amino acids. CDR1 is SGHTA, CDR2 FQGNSA, per germline. V gave up 1 base and J gave up 7 bases, with 11 bases separating them. The CDR3 sequence is CASSLVSGANEQFF. CDR3 bases: TGTGCCAGCAGCTTAGTGAGTGGGGCGAATGAGCAGTTCTTC.

The J gene is TRBJ1-2, the V gene TRBV7-6, with TRBD1 identical over 8 bases. Germline loops: CDR1 SGHVS, CDR2 FNYEAQ. J was trimmed by 8 bases and V by 1 base; bases with no gene match: 12. The CDR3 extends over 16 amino acids. DNA of the CDR3: TGTGCCAGCAGCTTAGTTCCCCAGGACAGGGCGAGAGGCTACACCTTC. Encoded protein: CASSLVPQDRARGYTF. Combining the CDR3 with reference TRBV7-6 and TRBJ1-2 gives the whole variable domain GAGVSQSPRYKVTKRGQDVALRCDPISGHVSLYWYRQALGQGPEFLTYFNYEAQQDKSGLPNDRFSAERPEGSISTLTIQRTEQRDSAMYRCASSLVPQDRARGYTFGSGTRLTVV.

V usage is TRBV3-1 (or the pseudogene TRBV3-2) and J usage is TRBJ2-5; TRBD2 aligns across 7 bases. The CDR3 runs 14 residues. CDR1 and CDR2 (germline): LGHDT, YNNKEL (reference sequence). Losses at the gene ends were 4 bases for V and 4 bases for J; bases not matched to a gene: 6. CDR3: CASSLRGGRETQYF. The CDR3 DNA is TGTGCCAGCAGCCTTCGGGGAGGGAGAGAGACCCAGTACTTC.